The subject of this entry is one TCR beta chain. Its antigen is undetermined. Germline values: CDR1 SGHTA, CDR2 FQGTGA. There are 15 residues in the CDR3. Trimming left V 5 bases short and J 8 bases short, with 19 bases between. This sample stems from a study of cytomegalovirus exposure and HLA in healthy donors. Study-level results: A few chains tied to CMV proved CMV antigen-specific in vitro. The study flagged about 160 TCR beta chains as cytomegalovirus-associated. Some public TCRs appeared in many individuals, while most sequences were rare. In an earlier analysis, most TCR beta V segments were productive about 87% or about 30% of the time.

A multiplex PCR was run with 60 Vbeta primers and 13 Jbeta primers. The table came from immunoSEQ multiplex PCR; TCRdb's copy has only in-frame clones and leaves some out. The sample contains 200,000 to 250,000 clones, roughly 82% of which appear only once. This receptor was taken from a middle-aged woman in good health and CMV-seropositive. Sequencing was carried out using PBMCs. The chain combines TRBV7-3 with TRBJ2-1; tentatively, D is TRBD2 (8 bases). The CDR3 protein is CASSPGGTSNYEQFF. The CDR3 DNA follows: TGTGCCAGCAGCCCAGGGGGGACTAGTAACTATGAGCAGTTCTTC.